This T cell receptor beta chain was sequenced for a study of shared clonotypes between healthy human individuals (dated by TCRdb to the early 2020s). Concerning the study at large: A couple of women and a few men aged 18 to 49 years were included in the cohort. Per donor, three plates each were used for CD4 naive and CD4 memory, two for CD8 naive, and one for CD8 memory. To estimate repertoire size and how much clonotypes are shared between individuals, the study performed deep sequencing of blood TCR repertoires from roughly five healthy adults. Libraries were prepared and TCR repertoires were sequenced by different laboratories using diverse techniques, in order to increase sequencing depth and limit assay-specific biases. Leukapheresis yielded between about 0.94 and 8.9 billion PBMCs per donor.

The trim is 4 bases for V and 1 base for J, with a gap of 7 bases between the germline ends. As encoded in the germline V gene (reference sequence), CDR1 is MNHEY while CDR2 is SMNVEV. Spanning cysteine to phenylalanine, the CDR3 consists of 13 amino acids. Only the CDR3 portion is preserved as DNA: 39 bases, with reading frame beginning at the first base. TCR CDR3 regions were amplified from genomic DNA by multiplex PCR using the deep immunoSEQ assay. Extracted genomic DNA from each cell subset was spread evenly across all wells of several immunoSEQ 96-well plates, with each plate serving as a replicate. Each replicate PCR for sorted subsets received 150 to 250 ng genomic DNA, equal to 28,000 or so T cell genomes. The purified libraries were quantified using a Qubit 3.0 fluorometer, sized with a Bioanalyzer 2100, and then quantified again using the KAPA Library Quantification kit. A separate single-read 150-cycle Illumina NextSeq 550 flow cell was used to sequence each immunoSEQ 96-well plate. On the study's bioinformatics: The immunoSEQ output contained only junctional sequences without quality scores, so filtering could not match that applied to full-length reads. Sequences were annotated with PyIR, a Python wrapper for IgBLAST v1.9, using IMGT germline references to assign V/J genes and CDR3. Reads were removed for weak V/J assignments (E-value above 1e-6), missing CDR3, stop codons, out-of-frame junctions, or ambiguous translated residues. A V3J clonotype was defined by an identical inferred V gene, J gene, and CDR3 amino acid sequence. Percentage overlap between repertoires was computed as shared unique clonotypes divided by the size of the smaller repertoire. RTK rarefaction, the Chao1 estimator, and Recon v2.1 estimates of unobserved clonotypes were used to assess repertoire richness. Generation probabilities were computed with OLGA for all TCRbeta clonotypes obtained by the gDNA method from four donors. TCRdb mirrors the immuneACCESS table, restricted to in-frame sequences. Some clones are absent from its copies; in checked studies, under half trace to an unresolved V gene, and the reason for the others is unknown. V and J calls and clone size are copied from that table; D and trimming were computed from the DNA. The sample contains around 690,000 clones, roughly 87% of them found a single time. The ten largest clones capture less than 40% of the sample.

What the study reported, not specific to this receptor: Across a handful of donors, approximately 4.6% of naive CD4, approximately 3.6% of naive CD8, under 2.5% of memory CD4, and about 0.4% of memory CD8 clonotypes were shared. Higher generation probabilities were observed for clonotypes shared by all four sorted-subset donors than for non-shared clonotypes. Even with the large sequencing depth, rarefaction of the sorted-subset datasets indicated that sequencing was incomplete. Naive subsets generally had larger estimated clonotype richness than memory subsets did. Because the study included only a small number of donors, the genetic and exposure-history diversity represented was limited. Sampling was restricted to blood, and TCR repertoires in tissue are likely to differ from TCR repertoires in blood. Pairwise subsampling indicated that sequencing depth was expected to affect the degree of clonotype sharing among donors.

About this clone itself: Its cognate antigen has yet to be identified. The input lacks base qualities; no much larger clone sits a single base away.

Donors were healthy HIV-negative adults with no recently reported acute infections or vaccinations. Every donor was a Caucasian adult residing in Nashville, Tennessee, USA. CD8 memory samples consisted of magnetically selected CD45RO+ cells combined with CCR7-negative CD45RA+ effector memory (TemRA) cells. After blood collection by leukapheresis, PBMCs were isolated using Ficoll-Histopaque density gradient centrifugation and then cryopreserved in the vapor phase of liquid nitrogen. Analytical flow cytometry was used to check the purity and quantity of every magnetically sorted T cell population. From each sorted fraction, genomic DNA was isolated and quantified by UV absorbance on a Nanodrop 2000c.

The sample taken for sequencing was memory CD8+ T cells from PBMCs. The cell subset or site label corresponds to: CD45RO+ cells pooled with CCR7-negative TemRA cells. The chain joins TRBV27 to TRBJ1-1; too little of a D gene remains to name it. The clonotype comes from a man between 18 and 35 years old in good health. Some clones in this sample may be carry-over from other donors' samples. The DNA sequence reads TGTGCCAGCAGTTCCATCAGGAACACTGAAGCTTTCTTT. It is translated as CASSSIRNTEAFF.